Here is one T cell receptor (beta chain) with its context. These data originate in a study of blood T cell repertoires in COVID-19. In the study overall: T cells, B-cell-depleted T cells, or PBMCs provided the cDNA or gDNA that served as material.

In the original analysis: Estimated nucleated cell counts came from reference gene primer amplification. TCRdb keeps only in-frame clones here, not all; method: immunoSEQ multiplex PCR. V and J calls and clone size come straight from that table; D and trimming were deduced from the DNA. The top ten hold over 7% of the sample, which has more than 90,000 clones, approximately 90% seen once. Germline assignment: CDR1 MDHEN and CDR2 SYDVKM. The CDR3 covers 16 residues. V was shortened by 4 bases and J by 1 base, with 16 bases between the two germline ends. The V call is TRBV28, the J call TRBJ1-2, with D maybe TRBD1 (6 bases). This receptor was identified in a human donor in a cohort sampled during active COVID-19. Sequenced sample: peripheral blood. CDR3 residues: CASSSANRARNYGYTF. CDR3 DNA sequence: TGTGCCAGCAGTTCGGCGAACAGGGCCCGTAACTATGGCTACACCTTC.